One and the same sample provided the 12 T cell receptor beta chains below, sequenced in a study of blood T cell repertoires in COVID-19. Some clones are missing from TCRdb's copy, which holds only in-frame ones; the method was immunoSEQ multiplex PCR. The top ten hold nearly 2.5% of the sample, which has about 180,000 clones, approximately 87% seen once. Sequenced sample: peripheral blood. The source of these receptors is a middle-aged man with active or convalescent COVID-19.

This chain connects TRBV7-6 to TRBJ2-3; possible D gene TRBD1, 6 bases. V lost 5 bases and J 0 bases, leaving 30 bases between the germline ends. In germline, CDR1 is SGHVS, CDR2 FNYEAQ. This CDR3 has 21 residues. The CDR3 nucleotides are TGTGCCAGCAGCAAACTGGCGGCTCGGGGTAGGACAGTTGCTAGCACAGATACGCAGTATTTT. Amino acids: CASSKLAARGRTVASTDTQYF.

The chain joins TRBV7-3 to TRBJ1-1; no reliable D call. Deletions cut 0 bases from V and 3 bases from J, with 8 bases between. The CDR3 spans 14 residues. CDR1 and CDR2 (germline): SGHTA, FQGTGA. Here the CDR3 reads CASSLTGVDTEAFF. CDR3 DNA: TGTGCCAGCAGCTTAACCGGGGTGGACACTGAAGCTTTCTTT.

This chain links TRBV10-2 with TRBJ2-5; 7 bases align to TRBD2. J gave up 4 bases and V 7 bases, and 6 bases lay outside the gene matches. Germline V lookup: CDR1 WSHSY, CDR2 SAAADI. CDR3 length: 13 amino acids. CDR3 residues: CASTRGEGETQYF. CDR3 sequence (DNA): TGCGCCAGCACCCGGGGGGAGGGAGAGACCCAGTACTTC.

This clone was seen once. At one end the junction does not follow the germline gene, possibly because of a read error. This chain joins TRBV7-7 and TRBJ1-1; no definite D call. This CDR3 spans 13 amino acids. Germline lookup yields CDR1 SSHAT and CDR2 FNYEAQ (reference sequence). The CDR3 DNA sequence: TGTGCTAGCAGAGCGGAGGTGAACACTGAAGCTTTCTTT. Translated, it gives CASRAEVNTEAFF.

The chain is built from TRBV4-3 and TRBJ1-3, with unresolved D. Germline CDR1 reads LGHNA; CDR2 reads YSLEER. The CDR3 covers 17 residues. V was pared by 0 bases and J by 0 bases, with 12 bases between. CDR3 coding DNA: TGCGCCAGCAGCCAAGATTTGGCGGGAAGCTCTGGAAACACCATATATTTT. Amino acid sequence: CASSQDLAGSSGNTIYF.

The genes are TRBV7-8 and TRBJ2-1, with 9 bases that match TRBD2. Trimming cost V 8 bases and J 0 bases; bases outside gene matches: 5. This CDR3 has 15 amino acids. CDR1 is SGHVS, CDR2 FQNEAQ, per germline. The CDR3 DNA follows: TGTGCCAGCTCCCGAGCGGGGGGCTCCTACAATGAGCAGTTCTTC. This codes for CASSRAGGSYNEQFF.

The rearrangement uses TRBV6-9 and TRBJ2-2; D might be TRBD2 (6 bases). V lost 6 bases and J 6 bases, leaving 14 bases between the germline ends. Germline V gene data show CDR1 as MNHGY and CDR2 as SVAAGI. The CDR3 consists of 14 residues. CDR3 protein: CASRWGRRAGELFF. The DNA for the CDR3 is TGTGCCAGCAGATGGGGCCGGAGGGCCGGGGAGCTGTTTTTT.

This clone came up once. This chain uses TRBV6-5 with TRBJ1-2; a weak D match, TRBD1 (5 bases). Looked up from germline, CDR1 is MNHEY and CDR2 is SVGAGI. The V and J ends lost 0 bases and 5 bases respectively, with 16 bases between them. This CDR3 comprises 16 residues. The CDR3 DNA sequence: TGTGCCAGCAGTTACTCATCCGGGACTTCTACTTATGGCTACACCTTC. Amino acid sequence: CASSYSSGTSTYGYTF.

This clone was detected only a few times. The J gene is TRBJ2-1, the V gene TRBV3-1 (or the pseudogene TRBV3-2), with 8 bases matching TRBD2. From germline, CDR1 is LGHDT and CDR2 YNNKEL (reference sequence). The V gene end was trimmed by 0 bases and the J gene end by 10 bases; junction bases not matched to a gene: 2. The CDR3 has 13 residues. CDR3 nucleotide sequence: TGTGCCAGCAGCCAAGATCGCGGGGGGGAGCAGTTCTTC. This translates into CASSQDRGGEQFF.

J is TRBJ1-1 and V is TRBV30; D is undetermined. The CDR3 runs 12 residues. V was pared by 2 bases and J by 6 bases, with 10 bases between. In germline, CDR1 is GTSNPN, CDR2 SVGIG (reference sequence). The CDR3 bases are TGTGCCTGGAGTCCCTCTAGAGCTGAAGCTTTCTTT. It encodes CAWSPSRAEAFF.

This clone was counted only a few times. V is TRBV23-1 and J is TRBJ1-4; 8 bases match TRBD1. TRBV23-1 is annotated as an ORF whose role is uncertain. This CDR3 spans 14 amino acids. Trimming cost V 9 bases and J 4 bases; bases outside gene matches: 7. The DNA for the CDR3 is TGCGCCAGTCTCAGGGGGCGCGGTAATGAAAAACTGTTTTTT. This gives the protein CASLRGRGNEKLFF.

The V and J genes are TRBV19 and TRBJ1-3, with D unresolved. The V gene's germline CDR1 is LNHDA and CDR2 SQIVND (reference sequence). The length of the CDR3 is 14 residues. V was shortened by 4 bases and J by 2 bases, with 9 bases between the two germline ends. In DNA form, the CDR3 reads TGTGCCAGTAGTACAGGTACCGCTGGAAACACCATATATTTT. Translating it yields CASSTGTAGNTIYF.